The present TCR beta chain was sequenced within a study of blood T cell repertoires in COVID-19. Overall study: T cells, B-cell-depleted T cells, or PBMCs provided the cDNA or gDNA that served as material.

Generated by immunoSEQ multiplex PCR, the TCRdb table keeps only in-frame clones and is missing some. This table has 250,000 to 350,000 clones, 89% appearing once. Germline loops: CDR1 MNHEY, CDR2 SMNVEV (reference sequence). The V and J ends lost 7 bases and 9 bases respectively, with 16 bases between them. There are 13 residues in the CDR3. The sequence was obtained from a woman aged 60-75 years with acute or convalescent COVID-19. This chain links TRBV27 with TRBJ2-1, with D possibly matching TRBD2 (6 bases). Source material: peripheral blood. The CDR3 region is CASTPSSVSEQFF. For the CDR3, the DNA is TGTGCCAGCACCCCCTCTAGCGTCAGTGAGCAGTTCTTC.